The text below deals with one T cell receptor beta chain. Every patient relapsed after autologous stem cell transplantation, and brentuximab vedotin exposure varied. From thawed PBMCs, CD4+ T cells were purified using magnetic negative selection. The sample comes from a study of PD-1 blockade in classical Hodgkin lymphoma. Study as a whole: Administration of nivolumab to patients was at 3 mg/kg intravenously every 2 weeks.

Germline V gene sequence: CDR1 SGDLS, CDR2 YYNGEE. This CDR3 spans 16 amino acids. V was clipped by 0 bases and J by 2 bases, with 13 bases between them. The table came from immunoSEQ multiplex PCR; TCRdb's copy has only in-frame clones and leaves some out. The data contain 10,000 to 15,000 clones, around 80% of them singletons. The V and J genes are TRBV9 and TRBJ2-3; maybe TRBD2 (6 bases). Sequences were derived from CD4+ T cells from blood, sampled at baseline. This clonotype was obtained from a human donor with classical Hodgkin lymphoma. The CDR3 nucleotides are TGTGCCAGCAGCGTAGGTGGGACTCCCTTCACAGATACGCAGTATTTT. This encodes CASSVGGTPFTDTQYF. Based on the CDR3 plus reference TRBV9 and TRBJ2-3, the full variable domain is DSGVTQTPKHLITATGQRVTLRCSPRSGDLSVYWYQQSLDQGLQFLIQYYNGEERAKGNILERFSAQQFPDLHSELNLSSLELGDSALYFCASSVGGTPFTDTQYFGPGTRLTVL.